Following are 10 T cell receptor beta chains from one sample sequenced in a study of T-cell memory formation after mild COVID-19. TCRdb re-called the 5' RACE reads through MiXCR, storing one row per CDR3 protein. This table has about 320,000 distinct CDR3 sequences, roughly 13% appearing once. Sequences were obtained from PBMCs or a T cell subset sorted from them (not recorded which). The receptors stem from a man aged 18 to 29 who had mild COVID-19 (a few samples of this study predate the infection). Cell type and time point are not known.

The table lists this clonotype with many counts. The rearrangement uses TRBV7-2 and TRBJ2-3; D not certain. CDR1 is SGHTA, CDR2 FQGNSA, per germline. CDR3 length: 12 amino acids. Trimming pared 6 bases from V and 2 bases from J, leaving 6 bases between. The CDR3 is CASRPYTDTQYF. Here the CDR3 DNA reads TGTGCCAGCAGGCCTTACACAGATACGCAGTATTTT.

This clonotype showed up many times. The chain recombines TRBV20-1 with TRBJ1-2; unclear D gene. Trimming cost V 6 bases and J 8 bases, with 16 bases left between them. This CDR3 spans 12 amino acids. Germline V lookup: CDR1 DFQATT, CDR2 SNEGSKA (reference sequence). CDR3 in DNA: TGCAGTGCCCGGCCCCCTCTGGGCGGCTACACCTTC. Protein: CSARPPLGGYTF.

The V gene is TRBV4-3, the J gene TRBJ1-6; no reliable D call. V gave up 0 bases and J gave up 2 bases, with 5 bases separating them. CDR1 is LGHNA and CDR2 is YSLEER in the germline V gene. The CDR3 spans 15 residues. CDR3 region: CASSQDKAYNSPLHF. In nucleotides, the CDR3 is TGCGCCAGCAGCCAAGATAAGGCCTATAATTCACCCCTCCACTTT.

This clonotype was seen a few times. CDR3 DNA sequence: TGTGCCAGCAGCTCGACAGGGCCAGGCACTGAAGCTTTCTTT. Its protein is CASSSTGPGTEAFF. The chain is built from TRBV7-3 and TRBJ1-1; 7 nucleotides align to TRBD1. J was trimmed by 4 bases and V by 4 bases; bases with no gene match: 6. CDR1 is SGHTA and CDR2 is FQGTGA in the germline V gene. The CDR3 spans 14 residues.

This clonotype occurred a few times. The chain employs TRBV5-1 and TRBJ2-1; perhaps TRBD2 as D (7 bases). This CDR3 is built from 17 residues. In germline, CDR1 is SGHRS, CDR2 YFSETQ. Trimming stripped 0 bases from V and 15 bases from J, with 28 bases between. CDR3 coding DNA: TGCGCCAGCAGCTTGGCGGCGGGGGCGGCTCCCCTGGGGGGCAGGTTCTTC. This encodes CASSLAAGAAPLGGRFF.

In its sample, this clonotype was seen a few times. V gene TRBV4-1 combines with J gene TRBJ2-7; either TRBD1 or TRBD2 may fit D (6 bases each). CDR3 length: 21 amino acids. The germline CDR1 and CDR2 sequences are MGHRA and YSYEKL. Trimming removed 0 bases at V and 4 bases at J, with 31 bases between. CDR3 sequence: CASSQDMDGGPGRTVFYEQYF. CDR3 nucleotides: TGCGCCAGCAGCCAAGATATGGACGGGGGCCCTGGGCGGACAGTATTTTACGAGCAGTACTTC.

This clonotype has a count of ten or more. This chain joins TRBV5-1 and TRBJ1-1; a possible D gene is TRBD1 (5 bases). Germline values: CDR1 SGHRS, CDR2 YFSETQ. The germline V and J ends were trimmed by 3 bases and 1 base, with 16 bases remaining between them. The CDR3 covers 16 residues. The CDR3 nucleotides are TGCGCCAGCAGCTCCCCCCGGACACTTTCGAACACTGAAGCTTTCTTT. This codes for CASSSPRTLSNTEAFF.

This sequence joins TRBV6-5 and TRBJ2-2, with D possibly being TRBD1 or TRBD2 (6 bases each). The CDR3 loop spans 17 amino acids. Trimming stripped 0 bases from V and 0 bases from J, with 11 bases between. Germline V gene sequence: CDR1 MNHEY, CDR2 SVGAGI. The CDR3 is CASSYSSGAPNTGELFF. The CDR3, as DNA: TGTGCCAGCAGTTACTCGTCGGGGGCTCCGAACACCGGGGAGCTGTTTTTT.

This chain uses TRBV7-9 with TRBJ1-3; D is perhaps TRBD1 (5 bases). This CDR3 has 15 amino acids. CDR1 and CDR2 from the germline V gene are SEHNR and FQNEAQ (reference sequence). Deletions cut 5 bases from V and 4 bases from J, with 15 bases between. The CDR3 DNA reads as TGTGCCAGCAGCCGACCATCCAGGGCCGGAAACACCATATATTTT. Amino acid sequence: CASSRPSRAGNTIYF. The variable domain in full, completed from reference TRBV7-9 and TRBJ1-3, reads DTGVSQNPRHKITKRGQNVTFRCDPISEHNRLYWYRQTLGQGPEFLTYFQNEAQLEKSRLLSDRFSAERPKGSFSTLEIQRTEQGDSAMYLCASSRPSRAGNTIYFGEGSWLTVV.

This clonotype was detected a few times. The V call is TRBV4-2, the J call TRBJ2-3; the D gene could be TRBD1 or TRBD2 (6 bases each). V was shortened by 4 bases and J by 1 base, with 15 bases between the two germline ends. The CDR3 has 16 amino acids. CDR1 is LGHNA and CDR2 is YNFKEQ in the germline V gene. CDR3 bases: TGTGCCAGCAGCCCGAGGGGGGCGTGGGGCACAGATACGCAGTATTTT. It translates to CASSPRGAWGTDTQYF.